This entry describes one T cell receptor beta chain. Its cognate antigen has yet to be identified. Qualities for individual bases were not recorded, and no much larger clone is one base off. The source of the sample is a study of post-analysis software for immune sequencing data (dated by TCRdb to the mid-2010s). Study-level background: The recorded disease courses included relapsing-remitting, secondary progressive and progressive-relapsing multiple sclerosis, and some patients had no subtype annotation. The patient repertoires were set against 11 previously published healthy control repertoires from donors whose ages ranged from about 6 to 27 years. A subset of samples was prepared in parallel using single-end sample barcoding, then pooled and co-amplified after Illumina adapter ligation. What the authors observed across the whole study: Direct clustering with F measure showed strong co-clustering of samples prepared in the same batch, prompting a batch-effect correction. The control group was slightly older than the multiple sclerosis patient group. A handful of TRBV segments, including TRBV5-6, TRBV5-1 and TRBV20-1, were significantly more frequent in patients than controls. Multiple sclerosis patients had significantly lower normalized Chao1 diversity than controls, a result that suggests substantial peripheral T-cell clonal expansion.

To demonstrate the VDJtools post-analysis software, the study profiled TCR beta repertoires from the peripheral blood of approximately twelve young patients with multiple sclerosis. Multiple sclerosis patients were children and adolescents aged about 6 to 16 years. From a lookup of the germline V gene (reference sequence), CDR1 and CDR2 are LGHDT and YNNKEL. Trimming removed 4 bases from V and 0 bases from J, leaving 9 bases between the germline ends. Reading from cysteine to phenylalanine, the CDR3 counts 14 amino acids. The kept DNA is CDR3 alone, 42 bases in frame from the first base. The library was made by PCR. The listed sequencing device is Illumina HiSeq 2500. Unique molecular identifiers were incorporated into TCR beta cDNA libraries to reduce PCR and sequencing biases. Approximately 500,000 cDNA molecules were obtained for every 1 to 10 million input T cells, so each molecule roughly corresponded to one T cell. Patient libraries were prepared and sequenced with the same protocol used for the earlier healthy control dataset. Samples belonging to the same batch were prepared together, multiplexed and sequenced on a shared HiSeq lane. In the original analysis: MIGEC was used to process the raw barcoded reads, and molecular identifier groups with only a single read were discarded before consensus assembly and CDR3 extraction. VDJtools was used for post-analysis of the clonotype tables, and diversity was normalized by down-sampling every dataset to the size of the smallest sample. To correct batch-related cross-sample contamination, repertoire overlap clustering matched CDR3 amino acid sequences but not nucleotide sequences. In-frame beta chains were kept once TCRdb had trimmed the public reads at Q25 with fastp and called clones with MiXCR. Entries that share a CDR3 protein sequence are merged under the most common genes and DNA. TCRdb, not the original authors, processed these V and J calls. This sample has about 430,000 distinct CDR3 sequences in its table, and 39% of those were observed once. The top ten hold less than 10% of the sample.

The source is a girl aged 2 to 9 with multiple sclerosis. This sequence uses TRBV3-1 and TRBJ2-5, with no confidently assigned D gene. The specimen sequenced was blood. The DNA reads TGTGCCAGCAGCCTAACTGACGACCAAGAGACCCAGTACTTC. This translates into CASSLTDDQETQYF.